The 5 T cell receptor beta chains listed next were all sequenced from one sample in a study of OX40 agonist ivuxolimab in advanced cancers. Sequenced by immunoSEQ multiplex PCR; TCRdb stores in-frame clones only, minus some. Of 75,000 to 100,000 clones in the sample, 75% to 95% were seen once. The source was CD4+ or CD8+ T cells sorted from blood, collected in a trial of the OX40 agonist ivuxolimab. Receptor source: an adult with an advanced solid tumor such as melanoma, head and neck, liver or kidney cancer.

This clone was detected only a few times. The chain has TRBV7-3 and TRBJ2-2; no firm D call. Germline V CDR1 and CDR2: SGHTA, FQGTGA. This CDR3 comprises 14 residues. V was clipped by 1 base and J by 7 bases, with 10 bases between them. Written as DNA, the CDR3 is TGTGCCAGCAGCTTAATGGGATTGGGCGGGGAGCTGTTTTTT. The encoded protein is CASSLMGLGGELFF. Drawing the rest from reference TRBV7-3 and TRBJ2-2, the complete variable domain is GAGVSQTPSNKVTEKGKYVELRCDPISGHTALYWYRQSLGQGPEFLIYFQGTGAADDSGLPNDRFFAVRPEGSVSTLKIQRTERGDSAVYLCASSLMGLGGELFFGEGSRLTVL.

V is TRBV28 and J is TRBJ1-2; 8 nucleotides agree with TRBD1. There are 12 residues in the CDR3. V shed 6 bases and J 8 bases; nucleotides not matched to a gene: 5. CDR1 and CDR2 from the germline V gene are MDHEN and SYDVKM. The CDR3 sequence: CASSWTGFGYTF. CDR3 in DNA: TGTGCCAGCAGCTGGACAGGGTTCGGCTACACCTTC.

The chain combines TRBV7-2 with TRBJ1-6; D remains ambiguous. The CDR3 covers 14 residues. V lost 0 bases to trimming and J lost 9 bases, with 9 bases between them. Germline V CDR1 and CDR2: SGHTA, FQGNSA. CDR3 in amino acids: CASSLAGVVSPLHF. As DNA, the CDR3 is TGTGCCAGCAGCTTAGCAGGAGTGGTTTCACCCCTCCACTTT.

Points on this clone: The sample holds other DNA sequences that translate to the same CDR3. This CDR3 is CASSPGTGDEQYF. As DNA, the CDR3 is TGTGCCAGCTCACCCGGGACAGGGGACGAGCAGTACTTC. V and J are TRBV18 and TRBJ2-7; 10 bases fit TRBD1. V lost 3 bases, J lost 5 bases, and 1 base stayed unmatched. Per germline, CDR1 KGHSH and CDR2 LQKENI. There are 13 residues in the CDR3. The whole variable domain, remainder taken from reference TRBV18 and TRBJ2-7, is NAGVMQNPRHLVRRRGQEARLRCSPMKGHSHVYWYRQLPEEGLKFMVYLQKENIIDESGMPKERFSAEFPKEGPSILRIQQVVRGDSAAYFCASSPGTGDEQYFGPGTRLTVT.

The CDR3 nucleotides read TGTGCCAGCACCCTAGACAGGGTTAGCGCTGAAGCTTTCTTT. The encoded protein is CASTLDRVSAEAFF. The rearrangement uses TRBV7-3 and TRBJ1-1; 7 nucleotides line up with TRBD1. Germline-derived CDR1 and CDR2 are SGHTA and FQGTGA. CDR3 length equals 14 residues. Trimming at V came to 7 bases and at J to 6 bases, leaving 11 bases not matched to a gene.